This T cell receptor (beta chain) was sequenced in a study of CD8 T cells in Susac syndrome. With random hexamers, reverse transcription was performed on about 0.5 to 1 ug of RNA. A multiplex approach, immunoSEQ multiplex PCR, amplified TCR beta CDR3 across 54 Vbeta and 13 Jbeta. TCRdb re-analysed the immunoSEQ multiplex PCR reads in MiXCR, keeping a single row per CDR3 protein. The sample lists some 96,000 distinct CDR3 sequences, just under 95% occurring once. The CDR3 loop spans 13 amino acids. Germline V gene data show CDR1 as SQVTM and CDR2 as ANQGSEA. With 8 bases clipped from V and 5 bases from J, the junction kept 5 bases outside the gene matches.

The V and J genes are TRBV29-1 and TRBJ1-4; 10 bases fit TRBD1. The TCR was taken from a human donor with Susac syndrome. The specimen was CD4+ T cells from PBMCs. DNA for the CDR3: TGCAGCACCCGGGGACAGGGGAATGAAAAACTGTTTTTT. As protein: CSTRGQGNEKLFF. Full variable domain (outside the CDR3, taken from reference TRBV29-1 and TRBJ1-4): SAVISQKPSRDICQRGTSLTIQCQVDSQVTMMFWYRQQPGQSLTLIATANQGSEATYESGFVIDKFPISRPNLTFSTLTVSNMSPEDSSIYLCSTRGQGNEKLFFGSGTQLSVL.